The T cell receptor beta chain described here comes from a study of OX40 agonist ivuxolimab in advanced cancers. CDR3 length: 14 amino acids. The germline V gene encodes CDR1 KGHSH and CDR2 LQKENI. V was clipped by 4 bases and J by 7 bases; unmatched bases: 5. Sequenced by immunoSEQ multiplex PCR; TCRdb stores in-frame clones only, minus some. Of 100,000 to 150,000 clones listed, around 90% were seen once; the top ten hold 0.81%. The sample holds one count of this clone. This specimen was CD4+ or CD8+ T cells sorted from blood, taken in a trial of the OX40 agonist ivuxolimab. The TCR sequence derives from an adult with an advanced solid tumor such as melanoma, head and neck, liver or kidney cancer. This chain joins TRBV18 and TRBJ1-4; TRBD1 aligns across 8 bases. This CDR3 is CASSLGQGGEKLFF. The CDR3 nucleotides are TGTGCCAGCTCACTAGGACAGGGAGGTGAAAAACTGTTTTTT.